The present TCR beta chain was sequenced within a study of blood T cell repertoires in COVID-19. About the research overall: The analysed material was cDNA or gDNA that came from T cells, B-cell-depleted T cells, or PBMCs.

The CDR3 has 11 residues. CDR1 is MDHEN and CDR2 is SYDVKM in the germline V gene. V lost 6 bases and J 2 bases, leaving 3 bases between the germline ends. In the original analysis: How many nucleated cells were present was estimated from reference gene primer amplification. Using immunoSEQ multiplex PCR, the repertoire was profiled, and TCRdb retains in-frame clones only, with some absent. V, J and clone size are taken as reported in that table, and D and trimming were inferred from the DNA itself. The data show 150,000 to 200,000 clones, around 89% seen once. V and J are TRBV28 and TRBJ2-3; D unresolved. Sequenced input: PBMCs or T cells enriched from blood (not recorded which). The sequence was collected from a woman aged 18-29 years who had recovered from COVID-19. The CDR3 DNA is TGTGCCAGCAGCTTCACAGATACGCAGTATTTT. Its translation: CASSFTDTQYF.